This is a list of T cell receptor beta chains from one sample in a study of CD8 T cells in Susac syndrome. TCRdb re-called the immunoSEQ multiplex PCR reads through MiXCR, storing one row per CDR3 protein. The sample contains some 99,000 distinct CDR3 sequences, around 95% of which appear only once. The material sequenced was CD4+ T cells from PBMCs. The receptors come from a human donor in good health. Each CDR3 is given with its conserved first and last residue. Each record gives: CDR3 DNA, CDR3 protein, V gene, J gene, D gene, clone size. D genes are given only for firm matches. Size values are once, few and many counts, or a class for expanded clones, and some rows have none.

TGTGCCAGCAGTTCAATAGCGGGGTCCTACGAGCAGTACTTC,CASSSIAGSYEQYF,TRBV28,TRBJ2-7,TRBD2,.
TGTGCCAGCAGCTTACCCGGGAGCGCCGGGGAGCTGTTTTTT,CASSLPGSAGELFF,TRBV5-4,TRBJ2-2,.,.
TGCAGTGCTAGAGGCAGGGCGAATCAGCCCCAGCATTTT,CSARGRANQPQHF,TRBV20-1,TRBJ1-5,.,.
TGTGCCAGCAGCCCTCAGGGTTGGAATCAGCCCCAGCATTTT,CASSPQGWNQPQHF,TRBV14,TRBJ1-5,.,.
TGTGCCAGCAGCCAGACCGGGACAGGGGACTATGGCTACACCTTC,CASSQTGTGDYGYTF,TRBV16,TRBJ1-2,TRBD1,.
TGTGCCAGTAGTTACAGTAGCAATCAGCCCCAGCATTTT,CASSYSSNQPQHF,TRBV19,TRBJ1-5,.,.
TGTGCCAGCGCGCTACAGGGAGTAGGAGAGACCCAGTACTTC,CASALQGVGETQYF,TRBV27,TRBJ2-5,.,.
TGCAGTGCTAGAGTAGGGTTGGGCACCGGGGAGCTGTTTTTT,CSARVGLGTGELFF,TRBV20-1,TRBJ2-2,.,once
TGCGCCAGCAGCCAGGAGTATGGGGCTGGGGCCAACGTCCTGACTTTC,CASSQEYGAGANVLTF,TRBV4-3,TRBJ2-6,.,.
TGTGCCAGCAGCCGAACCAGCGGGACACTCAACATTCAGTACTTC,CASSRTSGTLNIQYF,TRBV3-1,TRBJ2-4,.,once
TGTGCCAGCGGCGTCCCGGGACAGGGTAGAGAGCAGTACTTC,CASGVPGQGREQYF,TRBV2,TRBJ2-7,TRBD1,.
TGTGCCAGCAGTGAAACCACGGGACTGATCTCTGGGGCCAACGTCCTGACTTTC,CASSETTGLISGANVLTF,TRBV2,TRBJ2-6,.,.
TGTGCCAGCTCACCCCTCCCAAGCACAGATACGCAGTATTTT,CASSPLPSTDTQYF,TRBV18,TRBJ2-3,.,.
TGTGCCAGCAGTGAAATTTTACGGGCGAACACTGAAGCTTTCTTT,CASSEILRANTEAFF,TRBV2,TRBJ1-1,.,.
TGCGCCAGCAGCCAAGTCGACTTGATCTCCTACAATGAGCAGTTCTTC,CASSQVDLISYNEQFF,TRBV4-1,TRBJ2-1,.,.
TGTGCCAGCAGTCGTCGTGGGGGGGAGCTGTTTTTT,CASSRRGGELFF,TRBV28,TRBJ2-2,.,.
TGTGCCAGCAGAGGCCGAGCCAACACAGATACGCAGTATTTT,CASRGRANTDTQYF,TRBV6-1,TRBJ2-3,.,.
TGTGCCAGCAAGAGGGAACTAGCGGAAAATGAGCAGTTCTTC,CASKRELAENEQFF,TRBV6-2/TRBV6-3,TRBJ2-1,TRBD2,.
TGTGCCAGCCTCAGTACCCCCCTGGTGGCTGGGGCCAACGTCCTGACTTTC,CASLSTPLVAGANVLTF,TRBV6-1,TRBJ2-6,.,once
TGTGCCAGCAGTTTAGGGGCGGGACGGAGTCTGGACGAGCAGTACTTC,CASSLGAGRSLDEQYF,TRBV12-3/TRBV12-4,TRBJ2-7,.,.
TGTGCCAGCAGTACCGCCCAAGTCGGGCAGCCCCAGCATTTT,CASSTAQVGQPQHF,TRBV28,TRBJ1-5,.,.
TGCAGCGTTGCTACTGGGACATTGAACACTGAAGCTTTCTTT,CSVATGTLNTEAFF,TRBV29-1,TRBJ1-1,.,.
TGTGCCAGCAGTTTGACTAGCGGGGGCCAAGAGACCCAGTACTTC,CASSLTSGGQETQYF,TRBV28,TRBJ2-5,TRBD2,.
TGTGCCAGTGAGCCGGGGTCGGGAGGGAATGAGCAGTTCTTC,CASEPGSGGNEQFF,TRBV7-3,TRBJ2-1,TRBD2,once
TGTGCCAGCAGTTACTCTGCGGGGATCTACGAGCAGTACTTC,CASSYSAGIYEQYF,TRBV6-5,TRBJ2-7,.,.
TGCGCCAGCAGTCGTCACGGGGACAGGGCGTTCAATGAGCAGTTCTTC,CASSRHGDRAFNEQFF,TRBV23-1,TRBJ2-1,TRBD1,.